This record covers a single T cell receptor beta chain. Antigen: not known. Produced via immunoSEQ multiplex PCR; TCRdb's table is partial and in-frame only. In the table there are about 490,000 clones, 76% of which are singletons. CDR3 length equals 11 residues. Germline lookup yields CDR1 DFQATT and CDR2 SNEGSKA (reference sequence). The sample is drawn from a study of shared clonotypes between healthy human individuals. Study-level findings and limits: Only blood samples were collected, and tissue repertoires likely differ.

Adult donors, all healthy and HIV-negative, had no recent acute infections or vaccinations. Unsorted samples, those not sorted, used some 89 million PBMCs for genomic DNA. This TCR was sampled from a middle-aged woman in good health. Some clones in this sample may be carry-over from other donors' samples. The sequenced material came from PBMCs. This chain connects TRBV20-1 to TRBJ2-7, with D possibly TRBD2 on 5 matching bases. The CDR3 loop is CKVARYYEQYF. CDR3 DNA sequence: TGCAAGGTAGCGAGATACTACGAGCAGTACTTC.